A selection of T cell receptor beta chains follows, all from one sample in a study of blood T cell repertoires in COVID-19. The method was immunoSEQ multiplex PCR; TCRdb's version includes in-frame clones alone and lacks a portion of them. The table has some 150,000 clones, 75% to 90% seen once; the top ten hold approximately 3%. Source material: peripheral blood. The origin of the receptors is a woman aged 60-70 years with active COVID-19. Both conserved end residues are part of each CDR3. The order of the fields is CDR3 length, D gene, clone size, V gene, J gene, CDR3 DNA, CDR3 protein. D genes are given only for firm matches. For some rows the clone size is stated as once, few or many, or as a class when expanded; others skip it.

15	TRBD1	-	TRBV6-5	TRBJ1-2	TGTGCCAGCAGTCAGGCGACAGGGACTAACTATGGCTACACCTTC	CASSQATGTNYGYTF
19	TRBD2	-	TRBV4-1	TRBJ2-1	TGCGCCAGCAGCCACGGACTAGCGGGAGGCCCTAGCTCCTACAATGAGCAGTTCTTC	CASSHGLAGGPSSYNEQFF
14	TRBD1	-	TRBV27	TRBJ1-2	TGTGCCAGCAGCCCGGGACAGGGAGGGTATGGCTACACCTTC	CASSPGQGGYGYTF
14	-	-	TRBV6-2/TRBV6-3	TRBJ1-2	TGTGCCAGCAGTTCCGAGAGGGTTTTCTATGGCTACACCTTC	CASSSERVFYGYTF
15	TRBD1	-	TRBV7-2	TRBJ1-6	TGTGCCAGCAGCTTGGTGACAGGGGGTAATTCACCCCTCCACTTT	CASSLVTGGNSPLHF
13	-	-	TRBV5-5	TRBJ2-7	TGTGCCAGCAGCCACGGACAAGCCTACGAGCAGTACTTC	CASSHGQAYEQYF
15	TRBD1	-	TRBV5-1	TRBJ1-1	TGCGCCAGTACGGGACAGGACGCGTCGAGCACTGAAGCTTTCTTT	CASTGQDASSTEAFF
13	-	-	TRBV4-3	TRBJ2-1	TGCGCCAGCAGCCAAGGTTTGGGAGGTGAGCAGTTCTTC	CASSQGLGGEQFF
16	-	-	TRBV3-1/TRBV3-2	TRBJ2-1	TGTGCCAGCAGCCAGTGTCTACGGGAGTATTACAATGAGCAGTTCTTC	CASSQCLREYYNEQFF
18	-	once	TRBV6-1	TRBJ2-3	TGTGCCAGCAGTGAAACGCACTACAGGAAAGGGTTCACAGATACGCAGTATTTT	CASSETHYRKGFTDTQYF
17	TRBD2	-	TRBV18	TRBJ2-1	TGTGCCAGCTCACCACTCCGCCAGGGAGGGAGCTACAATGAGCAGTTCTTC	CASSPLRQGGSYNEQFF
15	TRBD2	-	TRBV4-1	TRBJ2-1	TGCGCCAGCAGCCAAGCCAGCGGGAGTTACAATGAGCAGTTCTTC	CASSQASGSYNEQFF
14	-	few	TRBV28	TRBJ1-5	TGTGCCAGCAGTTTAGGACACAGCAATCAGCCCCAGCATTTT	CASSLGHSNQPQHF
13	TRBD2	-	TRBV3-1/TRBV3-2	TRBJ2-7	TGTGCCAGCAGCCTCGAGCGGGGGTACGAGCAGTACTTC	CASSLERGYEQYF
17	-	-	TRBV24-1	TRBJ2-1	TGTGCCACCAGTGATTTAGGGGTGCGGGGAAAGGGCAATGAGCAGTTCTTC	CATSDLGVRGKGNEQFF
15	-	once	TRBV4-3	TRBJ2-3	TGCGCCAGCAGCCAAGGCGACGAGGGCGCAGATACGCAGTATTTT	CASSQGDEGADTQYF
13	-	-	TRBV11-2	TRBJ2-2	TGTGCCAGCAGCCCTACTAGGTCCGGGGAGCTGTTTTTT	CASSPTRSGELFF
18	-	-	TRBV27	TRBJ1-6	TGTGCCAGCAGTTCCCGCGACGGAGGACTTGGCTATAATTCACCCCTCCACTTT	CASSSRDGGLGYNSPLHF
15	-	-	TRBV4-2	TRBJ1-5	TGTGCCAGCAGCCAAGACCAAGGGAGGGATCAGCCCCAGCATTTT	CASSQDQGRDQPQHF
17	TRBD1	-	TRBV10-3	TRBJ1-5	TGTGCCATCAGTGAGTCGGAGGACAGGGGGGGCAATCAGCCCCAGCATTTT	CAISESEDRGGNQPQHF
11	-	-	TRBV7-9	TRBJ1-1	TGTGCCAGCAGCCAGGGAAAGGAAACTTTCTTT	CASSQGKETFF
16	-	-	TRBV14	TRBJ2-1	TGTGCCAGCAGCCAAGTCAGGGTCCCCGCTTGGAATGAGCAGTTCTTC	CASSQVRVPAWNEQFF
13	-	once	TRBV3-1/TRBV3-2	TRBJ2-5	TGTGCCAGCAGGAACCCCAGTTCTGAGACCCAGTACTTC	CASRNPSSETQYF
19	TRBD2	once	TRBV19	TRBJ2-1	TGTGCCAGTAGTACAGGACTAGCGGGAGCGAGTAGTATATACAATGAGCAGTTCTTC	CASSTGLAGASSIYNEQFF
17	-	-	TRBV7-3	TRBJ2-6	TGTGCCAGCAGCCCAGGTGGTTCTTACTCTGGGGCCAACGTCCTGACTTTC	CASSPGGSYSGANVLTF
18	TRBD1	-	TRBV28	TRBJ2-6	TGTGCCAGCAGTCCGATGGCGACAGGGGGCGCTGGGGCCAACGTCCTGACTTTC	CASSPMATGGAGANVLTF
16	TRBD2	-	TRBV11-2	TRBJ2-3	TGTGCCAGCAGCTCTACCGGGACTAGCGGGACGTATACGCAGTATTTT	CASSSTGTSGTYTQYF
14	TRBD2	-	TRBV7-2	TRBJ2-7	TGTGCCAGCAGCTTGGAACTAGCGGGCAGCGAGCAGTACTTC	CASSLELAGSEQYF
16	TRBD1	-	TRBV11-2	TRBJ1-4	TGTGCCAGCAGCTTCGGTACGACAGGGGTAAATGAAAAACTGTTTTTT	CASSFGTTGVNEKLFF
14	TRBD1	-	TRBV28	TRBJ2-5	TGTGCCAGCAGGAGGACAGGTCAGGTAGAGACCCAGTACTTC	CASRRTGQVETQYF
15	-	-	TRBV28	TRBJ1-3	TGTGCCAGCAGTTTTGGGGGCCACTCTGGAAACACCATATATTTT	CASSFGGHSGNTIYF
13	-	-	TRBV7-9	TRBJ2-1	TGTGCCAGCAGCTTAGAAACGACGGGTGAGCAGTTCTTC	CASSLETTGEQFF
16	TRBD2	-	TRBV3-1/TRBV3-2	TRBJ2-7	TGTGCCAGCAGCCGCGCTAGCGGGAATAGCTCCTACGAGCAGTACTTC	CASSRASGNSSYEQYF
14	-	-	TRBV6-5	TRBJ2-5	TGTGCCAGCAGGAATCAGGGAGGAGGAGAGACCCAGTACTTC	CASRNQGGGETQYF
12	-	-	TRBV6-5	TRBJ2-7	TGTGCCAGCAAGAAGCCAGGCTACGAGCAGTACTTC	CASKKPGYEQYF
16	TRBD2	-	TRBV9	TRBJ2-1	TGTGCCAGCAGCGCGACTAGCGGGAGGCTGGGGAATGAGCAGTTCTTC	CASSATSGRLGNEQFF
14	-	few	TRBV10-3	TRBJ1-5	TGTGCCATCAGTGAACAGGGATCCAATCAGCCCCAGCATTTT	CAISEQGSNQPQHF
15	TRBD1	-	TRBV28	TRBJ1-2	TGTGCCAGCATTAGCGGGACAGGGTTTCACTATGGCTACACCTTC	CASISGTGFHYGYTF
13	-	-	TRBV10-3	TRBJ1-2	TGTGCCATCAGCCGGGACATAATAGATGGCTACACCTTC	CAISRDIIDGYTF
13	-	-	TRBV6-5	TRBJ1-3	TGTGCCAGCAGTTCTAGCTCTGGAAACACCATATATTTT	CASSSSSGNTIYF
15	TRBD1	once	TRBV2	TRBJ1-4	TGTGCCAGCAGTCGGACAGGAACTCTGAGGGAAAAACTGTTTTTT	CASSRTGTLREKLFF
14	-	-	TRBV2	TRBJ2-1	TGTGCCAGCAGTGGGTACACTATCTACAATGAGCAGTTCTTC	CASSGYTIYNEQFF
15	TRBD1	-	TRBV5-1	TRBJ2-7	TGCGCCAGCAGCTTAGAGGGCAGGGGGCAGGGCGAGCAGTACTTC	CASSLEGRGQGEQYF
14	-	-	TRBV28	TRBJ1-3	TGTGCCAGCAGCCATGGGACATTCGGAAACACCATATATTTT	CASSHGTFGNTIYF
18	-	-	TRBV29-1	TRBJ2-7	TGCAGCGTTGAAATTGATTGGGCCTCGGTTAAAAACTCCTACGAGCAGTACTTC	CSVEIDWASVKNSYEQYF
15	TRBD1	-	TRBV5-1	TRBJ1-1	TGCGCCAGCAGCCACACCGGGACAGGGAGTACTGAAGCTTTCTTT	CASSHTGTGSTEAFF
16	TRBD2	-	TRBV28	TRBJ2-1	TGTGCCAGCAGTTCGCTACTATGGACTAGCGGGAAAGAGCAGTTCTTC	CASSSLLWTSGKEQFF
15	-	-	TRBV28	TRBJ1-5	TGTGCCAGCAGTTTAACAGGAGATCGCAATCAGCCCCAGCATTTT	CASSLTGDRNQPQHF